A selection of T cell receptor beta chains follows, all from one sample in a study of cytomegalovirus exposure and HLA in healthy donors. Clones were sequenced by immunoSEQ multiplex PCR, and TCRdb holds only the in-frame ones, with some missing. The sample lists about 92,000 clones, roughly 74% occurring once. Specimen: PBMCs. All receptors derive from a woman under 30 in good health and CMV-seropositive. Each CDR3 is given with its conserved first and last residue. D genes are given only for firm matches. Part of the rows lack a size; the others show once, few, many or a class for expanded clones.

v_call	d_call	clone_size	j_call	cdr3_nt	cdr3_aa
TRBV18	TRBD1	-	TRBJ1-2	TGTGCCAGCTCTCCCCCGGGACAGGGAAACTATGGCTACACCTTC	CASSPPGQGNYGYTF
TRBV6-6	-	-	TRBJ2-7	TGTGCCAGCAGTTACAGGACAGACGAGCAGTATTTC	CASSYRTDEQYF
TRBV5-4	-	-	TRBJ1-6	TGTGCCAGTTCCCCACAGGGCTCCTCACCCCTCCACTTT	CASSPQGSSPLHF
TRBV7-3	TRBD1	once	TRBJ1-2	TGTGCCAGCAGCTCCTGGACAGGCCCTCTTAACTATGGCTACACCTTC	CASSSWTGPLNYGYTF
TRBV7-2	-	-	TRBJ1-3	TGTGCCAGCAGCTTTTACTCTTACTCTGGAAACACCATATATTTT	CASSFYSYSGNTIYF
TRBV27	TRBD1	-	TRBJ1-1	TGTGCCAGCAGTTTTAAATGGACAGGGAACACTGAAGCTTTCTTT	CASSFKWTGNTEAFF
TRBV5-1	TRBD1	-	TRBJ1-5	TGCGCCAGCAGTTCCGGGACAGGGGACTTCAATCAGCCCCAGCATTTT	CASSSGTGDFNQPQHF
TRBV15	TRBD1	-	TRBJ2-1	TGTGCCACCAGCTACCGGGACAGGGGGGTCCGCGAGCAGTTCTTC	CATSYRDRGVREQFF
TRBV28	TRBD2	few	TRBJ2-1	TGTGCCAGCAGTTCCCGACTAGCGCCTAGCTCCTACAATGAGCAGTTCTTC	CASSSRLAPSSYNEQFF
TRBV5-6	TRBD2	-	TRBJ2-3	TGTGCCAGCAGGCTAGCGGGCCACATAAAGCAGTATTTT	CASRLAGHIKQYF
TRBV27	-	-	TRBJ1-2	TGTGCCAGCAGTTTATCGTGGGTAAGGGGTCGGCATGGCTACACCTTC	CASSLSWVRGRHGYTF
TRBV5-4	-	-	TRBJ1-1	TGTGCCAGCAGCTCTAATTCAGGGCCCCGGGAGGCTTTCTTT	CASSSNSGPREAFF
TRBV6-5	-	few	TRBJ2-3	TGTGCCAGCAGCCCCGGACTATCGGCAGATACGCAGTATTTT	CASSPGLSADTQYF
TRBV7-6	-	-	TRBJ1-2	TGTGCCAGCAGCCCCGGGACATCAGCCTATGGCTACACCTTC	CASSPGTSAYGYTF
TRBV7-2	TRBD1	once	TRBJ1-1	TGTGCCAGCAGCTTAACAGGGGGGCTTGTAGGGGCTTTCTTT	CASSLTGGLVGAFF
TRBV4-2	TRBD2	medium-sized	TRBJ2-7	TGTGCCAGCAGCCAAGAACCGGGGACTAGCGGAGCCTACGAGCAGTACTTC	CASSQEPGTSGAYEQYF
TRBV28	TRBD2	once	TRBJ2-7	TGTGCCAGCACCGACGGCATGGCGGGAGGGCCCAGGGAGCAGTACTTC	CASTDGMAGGPREQYF
TRBV5-1	-	-	TRBJ1-2	TGCGCCAGCAGCTTGGTAGGCCGGAGGGACGAGGGCTACACCTTC	CASSLVGRRDEGYTF
TRBV15	TRBD2	once	TRBJ2-7	TGTGCCACCAGCAGAGATACTAGCGGGACGACCGAGCAGTACTTC	CATSRDTSGTTEQYF
TRBV29-1	TRBD1	-	TRBJ2-7	TGCAGCGTTGACGGGGACAGCCCCTACGAGCAGTACTTC	CSVDGDSPYEQYF
TRBV27	-	-	TRBJ1-2	TGTGCCAGCAGTTTAGCGGGGGCCTATGGCTACACCTTC	CASSLAGAYGYTF
TRBV4-1	TRBD1	-	TRBJ1-2	TGCGCCAGCAGCCGTCAATCCACAGGGGAGGCTAACTATGGCTACACCTTC	CASSRQSTGEANYGYTF
TRBV18	TRBD1	-	TRBJ1-1	TGTGCCAGCTCACCCTCCGGGACAGGGGGAGTGGGCACTGAAGCTTTCTTT	CASSPSGTGGVGTEAFF
TRBV18	TRBD2	-	TRBJ2-7	TGTGCCAGCTCGCGGGGAGGGGCCGCTTTCGGGCAGTACTTC	CASSRGGAAFGQYF
TRBV27	-	-	TRBJ1-2	TGTGCCAGCAGTTTCTCGGGGGGAGGTTATGGCTACACCTTC	CASSFSGGGYGYTF
TRBV6-4	-	-	TRBJ2-3	TGTGCCAGCAGTGAGGTGGCGGGGAGCACAGATACGCAGTATTTT	CASSEVAGSTDTQYF
TRBV6-5	-	once	TRBJ2-1	TGTGCCAGCGGGTCCCGACACCCGCAGTTCTTC	CASGSRHPQFF
TRBV6-5	-	few	TRBJ2-7	TGTGCCAGCAGTTACGGGGGGTCCGAGCAGTACTTC	CASSYGGSEQYF
TRBV25-1	-	-	TRBJ1-3	TGTGCCAGCAGTGAAGGACTCCACGGAAACACCATATATTTT	CASSEGLHGNTIYF
TRBV6-5	TRBD2	-	TRBJ2-1	TGTGCCAGCAGGCCCGGGACTAGCGGGGAACGCGAGCAGTTCTTC	CASRPGTSGEREQFF
TRBV27	-	-	TRBJ2-3	TGTGCCAGCAGTTTGCGGGGGACAACCACCCGCACAGATACGCAGTATTTT	CASSLRGTTTRTDTQYF
TRBV11-3	-	-	TRBJ2-2	TGTGCCAGCAGCTTAGCCCGGGAAAACGGGGAGCTGTTTTTT	CASSLARENGELFF
TRBV28	-	-	TRBJ1-2	TGTGCCAGCAGTCTAACCGGAGGGATCTCTGGCTACACCTTC	CASSLTGGISGYTF
TRBV9	-	-	TRBJ1-4	TGTGCCAGCAGCGTAGGGGGAGGATGGGAAAAACTGTTTTTT	CASSVGGGWEKLFF
TRBV7-3	-	-	TRBJ1-6	TGTGCCAGCAGCTTAACGCGGGATAATTCACCCCTCCACTTT	CASSLTRDNSPLHF
TRBV19	TRBD1	once	TRBJ1-3	TGTGCCAGTAGTGACGACAGGGAAGGAAACACCATATATTTT	CASSDDREGNTIYF
TRBV13	-	-	TRBJ1-6	TGTGCCAGCAGCTTAGGAGGACAGCTAATGCATTCACCCCTCCACTTT	CASSLGGQLMHSPLHF
TRBV7-9	-	few	TRBJ2-2	TGTGCCAGCAGCTTCGGGTTAGGCGGGGAGCTGTTTTTT	CASSFGLGGELFF
TRBV6-1	-	-	TRBJ2-5	TGTGCCAGCAGTAGGGGAGGGGGTTCAGAGACCCAGTACTTC	CASSRGGGSETQYF
TRBV4-2	-	few	TRBJ2-1	TGTGCCAGCAGCCCCCAGGACTGGAAGAGTCGCTCCTACAATGAGCAGTTCTTC	CASSPQDWKSRSYNEQFF
TRBV6-5	-	-	TRBJ1-5	TGTGCCAGCAGTTACCGGGAGACCAATCAGCCCCAGCATTTT	CASSYRETNQPQHF
TRBV28	TRBD2	few	TRBJ2-7	TGTGCCAGCAGTTTGACTAGCGGGAGGGCCGAGCAGTACTTC	CASSLTSGRAEQYF
TRBV6-1	TRBD1	-	TRBJ1-4	TGTGCCAGCAGTCCTCCCGACAGGGAAGAAAAACTGTTTTTT	CASSPPDREEKLFF
TRBV29-1	-	-	TRBJ1-2	TGCAGCGTTGTTACAGGGCTCAACTATGGCTACACCTTC	CSVVTGLNYGYTF
TRBV7-6	-	-	TRBJ2-7	TGTGCCAGCAGCTTAGCCCCTACAGGGATGGGTCCCTACGAGCAGTACTTC	CASSLAPTGMGPYEQYF
TRBV28	-	-	TRBJ2-7	TGTGCCAGCAGGGTACCGGGACAAACCTACGAGCAGTACTTC	CASRVPGQTYEQYF
TRBV19	TRBD1	-	TRBJ1-2	TGTGCCAGTAGTTTTGGAGGGGGCGCGAACAGTGCGGGCTACACCTTC	CASSFGGGANSAGYTF
TRBV18	-	-	TRBJ1-1	TGTGCCAGCTCACCGGCCCTGAACACTGAAGCTTTCTTT	CASSPALNTEAFF
TRBV5-4	-	-	TRBJ1-2	TGTGCCAGCAGCAAACAGGGCGGCTACACCTTC	CASSKQGGYTF
TRBV5-1	TRBD1	-	TRBJ1-6	TGCGCCAGCAGGGGACAGGGGGATTCACCCCTCCACTTT	CASRGQGDSPLHF
TRBV5-1	TRBD2	-	TRBJ2-1	TGCGCCAGCAGCTTGCCCATTACTAGCGGGGGGCAAAATGAGCAGTTCTTC	CASSLPITSGGQNEQFF
TRBV7-9	-	-	TRBJ2-1	TGTGCCAGCAGCCCGGCCCGGGGCTACAATGAGCAGTTCTTC	CASSPARGYNEQFF
TRBV10-3	TRBD1	-	TRBJ2-7	TGTGCCATCAATACCGGACAGGGGGGGTACGAGCAGTACTTC	CAINTGQGGYEQYF
TRBV5-6	TRBD1	-	TRBJ1-2	TGTGCCAGCAGCGACGGGGACAGCGGGAGCTATGGCTACACCTTC	CASSDGDSGSYGYTF